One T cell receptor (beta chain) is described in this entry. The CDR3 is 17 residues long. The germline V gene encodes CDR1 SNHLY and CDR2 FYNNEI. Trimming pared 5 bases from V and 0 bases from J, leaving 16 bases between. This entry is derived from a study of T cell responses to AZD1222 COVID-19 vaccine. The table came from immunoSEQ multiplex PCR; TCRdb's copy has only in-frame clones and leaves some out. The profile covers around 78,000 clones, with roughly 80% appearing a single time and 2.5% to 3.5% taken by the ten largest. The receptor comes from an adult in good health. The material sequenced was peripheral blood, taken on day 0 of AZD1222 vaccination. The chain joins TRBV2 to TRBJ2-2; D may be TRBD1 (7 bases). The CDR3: CASSPDQGGANTGELFF. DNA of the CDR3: TGTGCCAGCAGTCCAGACCAGGGGGGCGCGAACACCGGGGAGCTGTTTTTT.